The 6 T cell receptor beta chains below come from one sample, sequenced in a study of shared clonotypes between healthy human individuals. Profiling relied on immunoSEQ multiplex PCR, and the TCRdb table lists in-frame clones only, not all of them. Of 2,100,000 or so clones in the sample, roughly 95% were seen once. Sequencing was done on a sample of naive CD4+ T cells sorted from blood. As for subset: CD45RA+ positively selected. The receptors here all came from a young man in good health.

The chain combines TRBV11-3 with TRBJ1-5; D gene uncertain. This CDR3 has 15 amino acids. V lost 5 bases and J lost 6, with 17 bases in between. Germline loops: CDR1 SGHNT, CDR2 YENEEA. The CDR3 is CASSPVENSRQPQHF. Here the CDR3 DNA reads TGTGCCAGCAGCCCAGTCGAGAATAGTCGTCAGCCCCAGCATTTT.

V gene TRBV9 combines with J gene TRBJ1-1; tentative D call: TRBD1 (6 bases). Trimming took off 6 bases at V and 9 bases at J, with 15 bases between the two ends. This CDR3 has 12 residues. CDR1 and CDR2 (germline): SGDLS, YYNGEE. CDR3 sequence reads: CASTRQVAKAFF. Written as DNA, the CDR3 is TGTGCCAGCACAAGACAGGTTGCGAAAGCTTTCTTT. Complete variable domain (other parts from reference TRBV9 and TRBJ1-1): DSGVTQTPKHLITATGQRVTLRCSPRSGDLSVYWYQQSLDQGLQFLIQYYNGEERAKGNILERFSAQQFPDLHSELNLSSLELGDSALYFCASTRQVAKAFFGQGTRLTVV.

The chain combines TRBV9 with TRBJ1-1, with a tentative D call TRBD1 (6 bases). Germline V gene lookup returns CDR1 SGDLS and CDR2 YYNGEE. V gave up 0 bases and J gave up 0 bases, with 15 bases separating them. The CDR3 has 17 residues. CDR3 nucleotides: TGTGCCAGCAGCGTAGGAGGGTTAGGGGGTATGAACACTGAAGCTTTCTTT. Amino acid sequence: CASSVGGLGGMNTEAFF.

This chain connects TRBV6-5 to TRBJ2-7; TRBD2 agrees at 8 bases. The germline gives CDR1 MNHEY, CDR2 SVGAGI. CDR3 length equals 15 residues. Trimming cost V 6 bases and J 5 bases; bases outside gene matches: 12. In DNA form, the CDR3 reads TGTGCCAGCAGACCGGGTGTGGCGGGAGGCAACGAGCAGTACTTC. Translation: CASRPGVAGGNEQYF.

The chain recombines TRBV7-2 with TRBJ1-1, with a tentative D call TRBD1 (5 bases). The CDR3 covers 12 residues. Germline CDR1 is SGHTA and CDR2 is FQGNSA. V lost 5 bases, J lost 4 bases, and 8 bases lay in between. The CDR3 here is CASSRGGTEAFF. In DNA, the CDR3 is TGTGCCAGCAGCCGGGGGGGCACTGAAGCTTTCTTT.

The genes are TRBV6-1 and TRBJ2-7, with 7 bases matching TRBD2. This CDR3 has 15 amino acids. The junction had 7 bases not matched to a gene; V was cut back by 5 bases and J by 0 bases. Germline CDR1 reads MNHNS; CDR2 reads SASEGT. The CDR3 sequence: CASSTSGRISYEQYF. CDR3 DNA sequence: TGTGCCAGCAGTACTTCCGGGAGGATCTCCTACGAGCAGTACTTC.